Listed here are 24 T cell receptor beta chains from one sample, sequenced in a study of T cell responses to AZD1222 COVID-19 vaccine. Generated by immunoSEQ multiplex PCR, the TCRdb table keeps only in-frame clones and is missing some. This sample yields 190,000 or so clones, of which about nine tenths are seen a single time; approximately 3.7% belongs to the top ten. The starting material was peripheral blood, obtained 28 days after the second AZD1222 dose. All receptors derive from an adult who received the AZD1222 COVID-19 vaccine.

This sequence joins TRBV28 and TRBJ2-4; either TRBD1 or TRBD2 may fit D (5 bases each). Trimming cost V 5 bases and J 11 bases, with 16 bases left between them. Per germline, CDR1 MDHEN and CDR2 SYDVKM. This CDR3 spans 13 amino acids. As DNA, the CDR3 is TGTGCCAGCAGTCCGGGACCTTCACAGCTTCAGTACTTC. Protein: CASSPGPSQLQYF.

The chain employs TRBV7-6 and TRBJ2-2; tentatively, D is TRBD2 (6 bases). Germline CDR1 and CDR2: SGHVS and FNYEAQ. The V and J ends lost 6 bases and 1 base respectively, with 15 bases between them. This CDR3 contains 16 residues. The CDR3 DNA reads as TGTGCCAGCAGTTGGGGACTCGCCGGGAACACCGGGGAGCTGTTTTTT. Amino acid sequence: CASSWGLAGNTGELFF.

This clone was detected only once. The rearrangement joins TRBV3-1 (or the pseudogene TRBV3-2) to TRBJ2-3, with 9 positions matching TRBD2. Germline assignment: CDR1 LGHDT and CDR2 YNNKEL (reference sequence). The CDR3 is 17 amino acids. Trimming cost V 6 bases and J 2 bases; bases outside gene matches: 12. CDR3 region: CASRGRGRGNFTDTQYF. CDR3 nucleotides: TGTGCCAGCAGGGGGCGCGGGAGGGGAAACTTCACAGATACGCAGTATTTT.

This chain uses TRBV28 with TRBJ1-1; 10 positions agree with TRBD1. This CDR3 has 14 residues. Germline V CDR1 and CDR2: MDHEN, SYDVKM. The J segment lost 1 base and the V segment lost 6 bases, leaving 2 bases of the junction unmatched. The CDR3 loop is CASRGTGANTEAFF. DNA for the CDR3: TGTGCCAGCAGGGGGACAGGGGCGAACACTGAAGCTTTCTTT.

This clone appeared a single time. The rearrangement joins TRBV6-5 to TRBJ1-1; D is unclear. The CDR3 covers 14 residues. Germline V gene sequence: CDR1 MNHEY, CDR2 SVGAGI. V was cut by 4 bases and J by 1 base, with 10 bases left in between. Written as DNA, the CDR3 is TGTGCCAGCAGTTGGGAGTCGGGGAACACTGAAGCTTTCTTT. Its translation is CASSWESGNTEAFF.

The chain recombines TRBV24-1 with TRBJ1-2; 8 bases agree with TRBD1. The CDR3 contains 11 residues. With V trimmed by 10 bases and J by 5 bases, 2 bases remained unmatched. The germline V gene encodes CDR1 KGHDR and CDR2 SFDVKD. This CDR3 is CATGQGYGYTF. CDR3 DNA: TGTGCCACTGGACAGGGATATGGCTACACCTTC.

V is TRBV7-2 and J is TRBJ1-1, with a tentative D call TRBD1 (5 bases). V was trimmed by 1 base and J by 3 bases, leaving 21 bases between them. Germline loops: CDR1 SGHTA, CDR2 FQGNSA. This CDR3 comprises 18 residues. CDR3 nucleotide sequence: TGTGCCAGCAGCTTAGGTCCGATATGGGGCGGGGAGGACACTGAAGCTTTCTTT. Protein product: CASSLGPIWGGEDTEAFF. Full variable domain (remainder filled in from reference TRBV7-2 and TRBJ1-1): GAGVSQSPSNKVTEKGKDVELRCDPISGHTALYWYRQSLGQGLEFLIYFQGNSAPDKSGLPSDRFSAERTGGSVSTLTIQRTQQEDSAVYLCASSLGPIWGGEDTEAFFGQGTRLTVV.

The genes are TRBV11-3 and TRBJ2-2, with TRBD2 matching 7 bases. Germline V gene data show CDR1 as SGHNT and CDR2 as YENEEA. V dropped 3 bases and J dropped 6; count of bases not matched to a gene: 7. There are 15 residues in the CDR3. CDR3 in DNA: TGTGCCAGCAGCTTGGGTGCGGGAGTGGCCGGGGAGCTGTTTTTT. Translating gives CASSLGAGVAGELFF. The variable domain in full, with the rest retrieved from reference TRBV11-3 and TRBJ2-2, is EAGVVQSPRYKIIEKKQPVAFWCNPISGHNTLYWYLQNLGQGPELLIRYENEEAVDDSQLPKDRFSAERLKGVDSTLKIQPAELGDSAVYLCASSLGAGVAGELFFGEGSRLTVL.

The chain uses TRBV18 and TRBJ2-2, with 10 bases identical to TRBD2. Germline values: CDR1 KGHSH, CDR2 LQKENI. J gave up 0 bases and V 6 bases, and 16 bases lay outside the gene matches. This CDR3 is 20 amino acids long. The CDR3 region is CASSLLPRTSGPANTGELFF. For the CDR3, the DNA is TGTGCCAGCTCTCTTTTGCCCCGGACTAGCGGTCCCGCGAACACCGGGGAGCTGTTTTTT.

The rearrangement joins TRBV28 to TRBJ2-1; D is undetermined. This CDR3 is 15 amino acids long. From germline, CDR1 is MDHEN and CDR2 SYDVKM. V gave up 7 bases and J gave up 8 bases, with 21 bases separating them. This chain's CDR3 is CASTLGGVFTYEQFF. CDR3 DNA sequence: TGTGCCAGCACCCTTGGTGGGGTATTTACCTATGAGCAGTTCTTC.

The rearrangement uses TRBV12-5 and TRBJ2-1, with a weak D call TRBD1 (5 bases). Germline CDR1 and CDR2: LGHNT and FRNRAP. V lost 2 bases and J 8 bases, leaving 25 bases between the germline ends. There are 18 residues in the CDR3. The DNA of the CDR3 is TGTGCTAGTGGTTTGAACCCGGTTGATCGCCGGACATTATATGAGCAGTTCTTC. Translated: CASGLNPVDRRTLYEQFF.

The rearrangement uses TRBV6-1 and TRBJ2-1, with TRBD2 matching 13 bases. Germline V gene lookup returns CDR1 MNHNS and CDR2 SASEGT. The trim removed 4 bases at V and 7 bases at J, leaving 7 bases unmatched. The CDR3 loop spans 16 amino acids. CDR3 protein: CASSVRLAGGPNEQFF. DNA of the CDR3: TGTGCCAGCAGTGTCAGACTAGCGGGAGGTCCGAATGAGCAGTTCTTC.

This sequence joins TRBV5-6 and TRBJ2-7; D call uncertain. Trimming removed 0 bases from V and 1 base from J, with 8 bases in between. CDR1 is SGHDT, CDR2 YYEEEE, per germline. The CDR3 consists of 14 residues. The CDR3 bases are TGTGCCAGCAGCTTGGTGACCAGGTCCTACGAGCAGTACTTC. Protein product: CASSLVTRSYEQYF.

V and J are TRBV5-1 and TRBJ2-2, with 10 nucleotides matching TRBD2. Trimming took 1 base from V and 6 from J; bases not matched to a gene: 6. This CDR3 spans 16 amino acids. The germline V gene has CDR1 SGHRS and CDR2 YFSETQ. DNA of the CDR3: TGCGCCAGCAGCTTGAGAGCTAGCGGGAGTCCCGGGGAGCTGTTTTTT. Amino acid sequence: CASSLRASGSPGELFF.

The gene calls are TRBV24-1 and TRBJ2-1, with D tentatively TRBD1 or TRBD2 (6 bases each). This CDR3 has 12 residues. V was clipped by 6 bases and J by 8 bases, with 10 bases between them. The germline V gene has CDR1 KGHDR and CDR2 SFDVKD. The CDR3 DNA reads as TGTGCCACCAGTACAGGGAGGCATGAGCAGTTCTTC. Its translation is CATSTGRHEQFF.

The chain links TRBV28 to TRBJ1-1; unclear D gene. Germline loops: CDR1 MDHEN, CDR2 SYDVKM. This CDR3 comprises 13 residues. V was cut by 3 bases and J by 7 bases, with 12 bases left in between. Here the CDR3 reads CASSLQSPGEAFF. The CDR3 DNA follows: TGTGCCAGCAGTTTGCAGTCTCCCGGTGAAGCTTTCTTT.

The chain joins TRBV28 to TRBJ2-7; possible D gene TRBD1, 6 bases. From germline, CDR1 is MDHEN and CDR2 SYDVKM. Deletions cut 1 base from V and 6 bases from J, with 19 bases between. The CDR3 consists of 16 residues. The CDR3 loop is CASSLYAGAQGPEQYF. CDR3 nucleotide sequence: TGTGCCAGCAGTTTATACGCAGGGGCCCAAGGCCCCGAGCAGTACTTC.

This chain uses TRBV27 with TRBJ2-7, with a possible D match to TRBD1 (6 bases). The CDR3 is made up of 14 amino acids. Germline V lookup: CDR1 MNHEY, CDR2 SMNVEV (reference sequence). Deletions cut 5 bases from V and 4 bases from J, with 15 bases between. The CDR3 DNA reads TGTGCCAGCAGTACATTGGACAGACCTTACGAGCAGTACTTC. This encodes CASSTLDRPYEQYF.

The chain's CDR3 is CASRGLAGENEQFF. The CDR3 nucleotides are TGTGCCAGCCGAGGACTAGCGGGAGAGAATGAGCAGTTCTTC. The chain uses TRBV9 and TRBJ2-1, with TRBD2 matching 13 bases. The CDR3 covers 14 residues. V dropped 7 bases and J dropped 7; count of bases not matched to a gene: 5. Germline CDR1 reads SGDLS; CDR2 reads YYNGEE.

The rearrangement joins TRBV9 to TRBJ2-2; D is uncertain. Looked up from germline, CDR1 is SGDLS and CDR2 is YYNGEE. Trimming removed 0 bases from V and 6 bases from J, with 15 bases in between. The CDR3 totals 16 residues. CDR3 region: CASSVAKGKSAGELFF. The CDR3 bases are TGTGCCAGCAGCGTAGCTAAAGGGAAGAGTGCCGGGGAGCTGTTTTTT.

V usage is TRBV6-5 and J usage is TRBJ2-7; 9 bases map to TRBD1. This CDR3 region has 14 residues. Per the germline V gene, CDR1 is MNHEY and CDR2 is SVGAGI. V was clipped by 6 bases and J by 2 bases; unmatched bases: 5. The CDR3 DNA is TGTGCCAGCAGCCAGAGACAGGGGGCCTACGAGCAGTACTTC. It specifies CASSQRQGAYEQYF.

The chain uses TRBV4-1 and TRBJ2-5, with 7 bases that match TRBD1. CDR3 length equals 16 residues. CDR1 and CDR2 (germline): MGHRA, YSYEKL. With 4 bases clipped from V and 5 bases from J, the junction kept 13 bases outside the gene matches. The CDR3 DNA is TGCGCCAGCAGCCCAGGGGTGGACAGGAGGAAGGAGACCCAGTACTTC. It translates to CASSPGVDRRKETQYF.

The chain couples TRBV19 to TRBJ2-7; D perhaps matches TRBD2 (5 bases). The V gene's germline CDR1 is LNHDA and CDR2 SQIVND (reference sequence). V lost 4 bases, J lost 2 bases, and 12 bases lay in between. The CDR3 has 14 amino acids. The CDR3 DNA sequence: TGTGCCAGTAGTAACCGCGAGCGGCCCTACGAGCAGTACTTC. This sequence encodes CASSNRERPYEQYF.

The CDR3 loop reads CAWGGPGRPGAFF. The CDR3 nucleotides read TGTGCCTGGGGAGGGCCGGGACGCCCCGGAGCTTTCTTT. The genes are TRBV30 and TRBJ1-1; D is possibly TRBD1 (5 bases). Germline CDR1 reads GTSNPN; CDR2 reads SVGIG (reference sequence). The V end was cut by 5 bases, the J end by 10 bases, with 20 bases between. The CDR3 totals 13 residues.